Listed below are T cell receptor beta chains from one sample, sequenced in a study of shared clonotypes between healthy human individuals. Sequencing was performed with immunoSEQ multiplex PCR; in TCRdb, only in-frame clones are kept and a portion is missing. The sample has some 360,000 clones, over 70% seen once. The sequenced sample was memory CD4+ T cells sorted from blood. The receptors here all came from a man aged 25 to 40 in good health. Each CDR3 is given with its conserved first and last residue. Fields, in order: J gene, D gene, V gene, clone size, CDR3 DNA, CDR3 protein. D genes are given only for firm matches. Expanded clones get a size class; other rows say once, few or many, or leave the size out.

TRBJ2-7,.,TRBV2,.,TGTGCCAGCAGTGACAGGTCAACCTACGAGCAGTACTTC,CASSDRSTYEQYF
TRBJ2-5,.,TRBV29-1,many,TGCAGCGTTGATTTAGGGTTTAGTTCCGGAGAGACCCAGTACTTC,CSVDLGFSSGETQYF
TRBJ2-7,.,TRBV28,.,TGTGCCAGCAGTTCCGTCAGTCCGGGGCAGTACTTC,CASSSVSPGQYF
TRBJ1-2,.,TRBV7-9,.,TGTGCCAGCCTTAGAACTACTGGCTACACCTTC,CASLRTTGYTF
TRBJ2-7,TRBD1,TRBV28,few,TGTGCCAGCAGTCCGTCCGGGACAGTCTACGAGCAGTACTTC,CASSPSGTVYEQYF
TRBJ1-4,.,TRBV19,.,TGTGCCAGTAGCCAAGACCCGACAACTAATGAAAAACTGTTTTTT,CASSQDPTTNEKLFF
TRBJ1-1,TRBD1,TRBV6-1,.,TGTGCCAGCAGTGGGGTAGGGGGCGCTGGGAACACTGAAGCTTTCTTT,CASSGVGGAGNTEAFF
TRBJ1-5,.,TRBV14,.,TGTGCCAGCAGCTGGGGCAGGGGCCAGCCCCAGCATTTT,CASSWGRGQPQHF
TRBJ1-3,TRBD1,TRBV6-5,.,TGTGCCAGCAGTAACCCGACAGGGAACGGAAACACCATATATTTT,CASSNPTGNGNTIYF
TRBJ2-7,TRBD2,TRBV10-3,.,TGTGCCACCCAACTAGCGGGAGACTCCTACGAGCAGTACTTC,CATQLAGDSYEQYF
TRBJ1-4,.,TRBV7-8,.,TGTGCCAGCAGTCCCAGGACGGGAGCCAATGAAAAACTGTTTTTT,CASSPRTGANEKLFF
TRBJ2-1,.,TRBV7-8,few,TGTGCCAGCAGCTTAGGGGGATTCTCCTACAATGAGCAGTTCTTC,CASSLGGFSYNEQFF
TRBJ1-3,TRBD1,TRBV6-6,.,TGTGCCAGCAGTTCGTACAGGGGATCTGGAAACACCATATATTTT,CASSSYRGSGNTIYF
TRBJ2-1,TRBD2,TRBV7-9,.,TGTGCCAGCAGCTTAGCGGGGGGGAATGAGCAGTTCTTC,CASSLAGGNEQFF
TRBJ1-1,.,TRBV7-9,.,TGTGCCAGCAGCTTAGTGTCCGGGTACACTGAAGCTTTCTTT,CASSLVSGYTEAFF
TRBJ1-1,TRBD1,TRBV4-2,many,TGTGCCAGCAGCCAGGGACAGGGGCACACTGAAGCTTTCTTT,CASSQGQGHTEAFF
TRBJ2-5,.,TRBV29-1,.,TGCAGCGCCTCGGTAGGGATGGTATCAGAGACCCAGTACTTC,CSASVGMVSETQYF
TRBJ2-3,.,TRBV5-4,.,TGTGCCAGCAGCTTGGAGAGCGGCAACACAGATACGCAGTATTTT,CASSLESGNTDTQYF
TRBJ2-3,.,TRBV5-4,.,TGTGCCAGCAGCTTGGGTATGGACACAGATACGCAGTATTTT,CASSLGMDTDTQYF
TRBJ2-2,.,TRBV2,.,TGTGCCAGCAGTGAGGTAGTATTCGGGGAGCTGTTTTTT,CASSEVVFGELFF
TRBJ2-1,TRBD1,TRBV11-3,.,TGTGCCAGCAGCTTAGGGCAGCACAGGGGGCAATACAATGAGCAGTTCTTC,CASSLGQHRGQYNEQFF
TRBJ1-4,.,TRBV7-6,.,TGTGCCAGCAGCTTAGGGAATGGTGAAAAACTGTTTTTT,CASSLGNGEKLFF
TRBJ2-2,.,TRBV18,.,TGTGCCAGCTCACCACCAGTCAGGGGCGCCACCGGGGAGCTGTTTTTT,CASSPPVRGATGELFF
TRBJ1-2,.,TRBV9,.,TGTGCCAGCAGCGCCCTCATGGACCCAGGATACGGCTACACCTTC,CASSALMDPGYGYTF
TRBJ2-5,TRBD2,TRBV6-1,.,TGTGCCAGCAGAGCGGGACCACAAGAGACCCAGTACTTC,CASRAGPQETQYF
TRBJ2-7,TRBD2,TRBV28,.,TGTGCCAGCAGCCCACCCTACGCCGGACTAGGCAGATACTTC,CASSPPYAGLGRYF
TRBJ2-7,.,TRBV30,.,TGTGCCTGTTTAGCGTACTACGAGCAGTACTTC,CACLAYYEQYF
TRBJ2-7,TRBD2,TRBV5-1,.,TGCGCCAGCAGCTTGGCCGGGGGGAAATCCTACGAGCAGTACTTC,CASSLAGGKSYEQYF
TRBJ2-7,TRBD1,TRBV27,.,TGTGCCAGCAGTATGGACAGGGGGCACGGAGAGCAGTACTTC,CASSMDRGHGEQYF
TRBJ2-7,TRBD1,TRBV2,once,TGTGCCAGTGATCCAGGGGGCAACTACGAGCAGTACTTC,CASDPGGNYEQYF
TRBJ2-5,.,TRBV4-1,.,TGCGCCAGCAGCCAAGACCCCATCGTGGCCATCCGAGTGGGCAAAGAGACCCAGTACTTC,CASSQDPIVAIRVGKETQYF
TRBJ2-7,.,TRBV18,.,TGTGCCAGCTCACCAATCCGGACAGAGTACGAGCAGTACTTC,CASSPIRTEYEQYF
TRBJ1-1,.,TRBV5-1,few,TGCGCCAGCAGCTTGCAGGGGCAGCCAAACACTGAAGCTTTCTTT,CASSLQGQPNTEAFF
TRBJ2-7,TRBD2,TRBV29-1,.,TGCAGCGGGGGGGGTCTAGCGGGATCCAACGAGCAGTACTTC,CSGGGLAGSNEQYF
TRBJ2-3,.,TRBV10-1,.,TGCGCCAGCAGTGGCGGAGGGTTGGATACGCAGTATTTT,CASSGGGLDTQYF
TRBJ2-1,TRBD2,TRBV5-4,few,TGTGCCAGCAGCATCTTCTTAGCGGGAGAAGAGTTCTTC,CASSIFLAGEEFF
TRBJ2-1,TRBD2,TRBV10-1,.,TGCGCCAGCAGTGGGACCGGGACTAGCGGGAATGAGCAGTTCTTC,CASSGTGTSGNEQFF
TRBJ2-6,.,TRBV11-3,few,TGTGCCAGCAGCCCGGGCTGGGGGCAGGGGAGCTCTGGGGCCAACGTCCTGACTTTC,CASSPGWGQGSSGANVLTF
TRBJ1-5,TRBD1,TRBV19,.,TGTGCCAGTAGTATTAGACAGGGACCCAATCAGCCCCAGCATTTT,CASSIRQGPNQPQHF
TRBJ2-2,TRBD2,TRBV6-1,few,TGTGCCAGCAGTGAAGGGGCGGGGGACACCGGGGAGCTGTTTTTT,CASSEGAGDTGELFF
TRBJ1-4,.,TRBV28,once,TGTGCCAGTCGAAGCCAAGAAAAACTGTTTTTT,CASRSQEKLFF
TRBJ1-5,.,TRBV18,few,TGTGCCAGCTCAAGCCTAGAACGCAATCAGCCCCAGCATTTT,CASSSLERNQPQHF
TRBJ1-5,TRBD1,TRBV10-3,.,TGTGCCATCAGTCCGGGACAGGGTCGTCAGCCCCAGCATTTT,CAISPGQGRQPQHF
TRBJ2-4,.,TRBV25-1,few,TGTGCCAGCAGTGCTGCGGACGCTCGGGACATTCAGTACTTC,CASSAADARDIQYF
TRBJ2-3,TRBD1,TRBV5-5,.,TGTGCCAGCAGCCTTCGACAGGGAACAGATACGCAGTATTTT,CASSLRQGTDTQYF
TRBJ2-5,TRBD2,TRBV29-1,.,TGCAGCGTTGAGGCTAGCGGGGTCCAAGAGACCCAGTACTTC,CSVEASGVQETQYF
TRBJ1-5,.,TRBV6-5,.,TGTGCCACCTCACTGGGGGGCGCGGGCAATCAGCCCCAGCATTTT,CATSLGGAGNQPQHF
TRBJ2-2,.,TRBV7-2,once,TGTGCCAGCAGTACCAGGTCCGGGGAGCTGTTTTTT,CASSTRSGELFF
TRBJ1-4,TRBD1,TRBV18,.,TGTGCCAGCTCCCTCGGGACAGGGGGCTTTGAAAAACTGTTTTTT,CASSLGTGGFEKLFF
TRBJ1-2,.,TRBV2,.,TGTGCCAGCACTACCGACTTAAATAACATCCTTGCGGGCTACACCTTC,CASTTDLNNILAGYTF
TRBJ2-2,TRBD2,TRBV28,.,TGTGCCAGCAGTTCCGGGACTAGGCTAACCGGGGAGCTGTTTTTT,CASSSGTRLTGELFF
TRBJ2-1,.,TRBV28,.,TGTGCCAGCAGTCCACAGGGCAGGTTAAGGATGCAGTTCTTC,CASSPQGRLRMQFF
TRBJ2-3,TRBD2,TRBV5-4,.,TGTGCCAGCAGCCCACGACTAGCGGGAGGGATGGGCACAGATACGCAGTATTTT,CASSPRLAGGMGTDTQYF
TRBJ1-5,.,TRBV6-1,.,TGTGCCAGCAGTGAGGTTTGGGGGCAGCGGGGCGGAGGAAATCAGCCCCAGCATTTT,CASSEVWGQRGGGNQPQHF
TRBJ2-3,TRBD2,TRBV6-1,.,TGTGCCAGCAGTGAAGGGACTAGCTTTTCAGATACGCAGTATTTT,CASSEGTSFSDTQYF
TRBJ2-3,.,TRBV7-2,.,TGTGCCAGCAGCTTAAACACCCGGGGGGATACGCAGTATTTT,CASSLNTRGDTQYF